A single sample is the source of the 17 T cell receptor beta chains below, sequenced in a study of cytomegalovirus exposure and HLA in healthy donors (dated by TCRdb to about 2017). Libraries were prepared through the immunoSEQ multiplex PCR assay. The multiplex PCR relied on a mix of 60 forward primers for TCR Vbeta segments and 13 reverse primers for TCR Jbeta segments. As stored in TCRdb, this immuneACCESS dataset retains in-frame rearrangements with V and J assigned. A fraction of the clones does not appear; measured against another copy, unresolved V genes explain less than half of the discrepancy, and the remainder lacks a known reason. Within this sample are about 76,000 clones, with around two thirds of them counted one time only. In total, the top ten clones hold approximately 4.4% of the sample. Sequenced input: PBMCs. The receptor set was obtained from a man aged 55 to 70 in good health and CMV-seropositive.

The chain links TRBV28 to TRBJ2-1; 10 bases match TRBD2. J lost 6 bases, V lost 6 bases, and 17 bases had no gene match. The CDR3 contains 18 residues. Per the germline V gene, CDR1 is MDHEN and CDR2 is SYDVKM. The CDR3 sequence is CASRHLIPRTSGANEQFF. The CDR3 DNA follows: TGTGCCAGCAGACATCTCATCCCAAGGACTAGCGGCGCCAATGAGCAGTTCTTC.

This sequence joins TRBV10-2 and TRBJ2-5; tentatively, D is TRBD1 (6 bases). This CDR3 has 15 residues. Germline CDR1 and CDR2: WSHSY and SAAADI. V lost 1 base to trimming and J lost 5 bases, with 14 bases between them. This chain's CDR3 is CASSELGTRYETQYF. The CDR3, as DNA: TGCGCCAGCAGTGAGTTAGGGACACGCTATGAGACCCAGTACTTC.

The gene calls are TRBV7-6 and TRBJ2-5; TRBD2 matches 9 bases. Germline-derived CDR1 and CDR2 are SGHVS and FNYEAQ. V dropped 5 bases and J dropped 2; count of bases not matched to a gene: 6. This CDR3 region has 15 residues. In nucleotides, the CDR3 is TGTGCCAGCAGCCGCGCGGGAGGGCCTCAAGAGACCCAGTACTTC. It yields the protein CASSRAGGPQETQYF.

The V call is TRBV6-1, the J call TRBJ2-7, with a possible D match to TRBD1 (5 bases). The germline V gene has CDR1 MNHNS and CDR2 SASEGT. V shed 2 bases and J shed 2 bases, with 13 bases lying between them. This CDR3 contains 15 residues. The CDR3 reads CASSEFQGATYEQYF. CDR3 bases: TGTGCCAGCAGTGAATTCCAAGGGGCCACCTACGAGCAGTACTTC.

This chain joins TRBV6-1 and TRBJ1-1; 7 bases agree with TRBD1. Germline assignment: CDR1 MNHNS and CDR2 SASEGT. V gave up 7 bases and J gave up 5 bases; unmatched junction bases: 7. The CDR3 extends over 13 amino acids. In nucleotides, the CDR3 is TGTGCCAGCATTCTACAGGGGTGGACTGAAGCTTTCTTT. Amino acids: CASILQGWTEAFF.

Only a few counts were recorded for this clone. V usage is TRBV19 and J usage is TRBJ1-5; possible D gene TRBD1, 6 bases. V lost 9 bases and J lost 3, with 12 bases in between. Per germline, CDR1 LNHDA and CDR2 SQIVND (reference sequence). The CDR3 has 13 residues. The CDR3 DNA sequence: TGTGCCAGCCTCGGACAGCACAATCAGCCCCAGCATTTT. This codes for CASLGQHNQPQHF.

The gene calls are TRBV6-6 and TRBJ1-5, with D possibly matching TRBD1 (5 bases). Germline V gives CDR1 MNHNY, CDR2 SVGAGI (reference sequence). The CDR3 has 14 residues. V lost 2 bases and J lost 7, with 12 bases in between. As DNA, the CDR3 is TGTGCCAGCAGTTACGGGCAGGGCCGCCAGCCCCAGCATTTT. Translating it yields CASSYGQGRQPQHF.

The rearrangement links TRBV10-2 to TRBJ2-1; 7 nucleotides match TRBD2. With 8 bases clipped from V and 2 bases from J, the junction kept 9 bases outside the gene matches. CDR1 and CDR2 from the germline V gene are WSHSY and SAAADI. CDR3 length equals 15 residues. The CDR3 spells CASGEGRGPYNEQFF. The CDR3 DNA is TGCGCCAGCGGGGAGGGGAGAGGGCCCTACAATGAGCAGTTCTTC.

This chain joins TRBV6-5 and TRBJ1-4, with D possibly being TRBD1 (6 bases). Trimming removed 8 bases at V and 0 bases at J, with 10 bases between. The length of the CDR3 is 14 residues. The germline gives CDR1 MNHEY, CDR2 SVGAGI. CDR3 nucleotide sequence: TGTGCCAGCCAGACAGGTGCAACTAATGAAAAACTGTTTTTT. This sequence encodes CASQTGATNEKLFF.

CDR3 residues: CASSTAGTGIDEAFF. In nucleotides, the CDR3 is TGCGCCAGCAGCACCGCCGGGACAGGGATTGACGAAGCTTTCTTT. This chain joins TRBV5-1 and TRBJ1-1; 9 bases agree with TRBD1. The germline V gene encodes CDR1 SGHRS and CDR2 YFSETQ. V gave up 4 bases and J gave up 8 bases; unmatched junction bases: 12. The CDR3 has 15 residues.

Only a few counts were recorded for this clone. The gene calls are TRBV19 and TRBJ2-5, with TRBD2 matching over 14 bases. Germline-derived CDR1 and CDR2 are LNHDA and SQIVND (reference sequence). After removal of 5 bases from V and 7 bases from J, the junction contained 6 bases not matched to a gene. This CDR3 has 15 residues. This CDR3 reads CASSVGTSGSGTQYF. The CDR3 DNA reads TGTGCCAGTAGTGTTGGGACTAGCGGGAGCGGGACCCAGTACTTC. The variable domain in full, with the rest retrieved from reference TRBV19 and TRBJ2-5, is DGGITQSPKYLFRKEGQNVTLSCEQNLNHDAMYWYRQDPGQGLRLIYYSQIVNDFQKGDIAEGYSVSREKKESFPLTVTSAQKNPTAFYLCASSVGTSGSGTQYFGPGTRLLVL.

The CDR3 sequence is CASYSGNTIYF. The CDR3 nucleotides are TGTGCCAGTTATTCTGGAAACACCATATATTTT. The chain carries TRBV19 and TRBJ1-3; D remains ambiguous. The CDR3 extends over 11 amino acids. V lost 8 bases and J lost 1, with 3 bases in between. The germline V gene has CDR1 LNHDA and CDR2 SQIVND (reference sequence).

This chain joins TRBV7-2 and TRBJ1-1; 8 nucleotides agree with TRBD1. V was pared by 2 bases and J by 6 bases, with 8 bases of the junction left unmatched. The germline CDR1 and CDR2 sequences are SGHTA and FQGNSA. The CDR3 runs to 15 residues. Written as DNA, the CDR3 is TGTGCCAGCAGCTTACAGGGGGCACCTATGGCTGAAGCTTTCTTT. Protein sequence: CASSLQGAPMAEAFF.

This clone was recorded a few times. Distinct nucleotide sequences in the sample also encode this CDR3. The chain joins TRBV7-9 to TRBJ1-4, with D perhaps matching TRBD1 (6 bases). Deletions cut 5 bases from V and 8 bases from J, with 12 bases between. The CDR3 covers 13 residues. CDR1 is SEHNR and CDR2 is FQNEAQ in the germline V gene (reference sequence). CDR3 nucleotides: TGTGCCAGCAGCCTTACAGGGTCGGAAAAACTGTTTTTT. Translating it yields CASSLTGSEKLFF.

The chain couples TRBV18 to TRBJ1-1, with D unresolved. Trimming stripped 1 base from V and 0 bases from J, with 6 bases between. CDR1 and CDR2 (germline): KGHSH, LQKENI. The CDR3 extends over 14 amino acids. CDR3 coding DNA: TGTGCCAGCTCACCACAGGAGTTGAACACTGAAGCTTTCTTT. It translates to CASSPQELNTEAFF.

The chain joins TRBV5-6 to TRBJ2-3, with TRBD2 matching 12 bases. The germline V gene encodes CDR1 SGHDT and CDR2 YYEEEE. Trimming at V came to 1 base and at J to 3 bases, leaving 6 bases not matched to a gene. The CDR3 is made up of 17 amino acids. CDR3 sequence: CASSLRSSGGATDTQYF. The DNA of the CDR3 is TGTGCCAGCAGCTTGAGGTCTAGCGGGGGGGCTACAGATACGCAGTATTTT.

This chain links TRBV5-1 with TRBJ2-1; 15 bases match TRBD2. V shed 3 bases and J 4 bases; nucleotides not matched to a gene: 8. Germline CDR1 reads SGHRS; CDR2 reads YFSETQ. There are 18 residues in the CDR3. For the CDR3, the DNA is TGCGCCAGCAGCTCAGGACTAGCGGGAGGGAAATTTTACAATGAGCAGTTCTTC. Protein product: CASSSGLAGGKFYNEQFF.